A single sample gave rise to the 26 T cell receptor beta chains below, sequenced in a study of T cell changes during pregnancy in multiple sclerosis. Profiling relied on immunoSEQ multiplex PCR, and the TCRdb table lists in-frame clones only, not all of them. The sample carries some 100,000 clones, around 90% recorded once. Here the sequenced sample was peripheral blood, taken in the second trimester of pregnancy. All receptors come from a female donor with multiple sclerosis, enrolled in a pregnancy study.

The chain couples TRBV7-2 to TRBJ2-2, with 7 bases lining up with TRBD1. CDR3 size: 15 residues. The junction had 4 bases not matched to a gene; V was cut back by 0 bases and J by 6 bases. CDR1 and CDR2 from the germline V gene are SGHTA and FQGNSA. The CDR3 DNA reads TGTGCCAGCAGCTTAGCGACAGGGATCCCCGGGGAGCTGTTTTTT. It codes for CASSLATGIPGELFF. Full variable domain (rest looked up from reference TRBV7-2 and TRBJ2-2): GAGVSQSPSNKVTEKGKDVELRCDPISGHTALYWYRQSLGQGLEFLIYFQGNSAPDKSGLPSDRFSAERTGGSVSTLTIQRTQQEDSAVYLCASSLATGIPGELFFGEGSRLTVL.

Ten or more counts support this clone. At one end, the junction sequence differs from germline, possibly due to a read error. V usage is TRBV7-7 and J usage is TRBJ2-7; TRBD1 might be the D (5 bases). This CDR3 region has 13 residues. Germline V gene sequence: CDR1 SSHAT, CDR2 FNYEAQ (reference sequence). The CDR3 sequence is CASSLYQGYEQYF. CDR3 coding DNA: TGTGCTAGCAGCTTATATCAGGGTTACGAGCAGTACTTC.

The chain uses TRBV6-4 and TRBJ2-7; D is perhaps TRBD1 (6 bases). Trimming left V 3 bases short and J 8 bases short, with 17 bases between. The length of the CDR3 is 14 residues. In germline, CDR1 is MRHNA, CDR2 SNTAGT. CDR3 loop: CASSEYSGANKQYF. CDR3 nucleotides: TGTGCCAGCAGTGAGTATTCAGGGGCGAATAAGCAGTACTTC.

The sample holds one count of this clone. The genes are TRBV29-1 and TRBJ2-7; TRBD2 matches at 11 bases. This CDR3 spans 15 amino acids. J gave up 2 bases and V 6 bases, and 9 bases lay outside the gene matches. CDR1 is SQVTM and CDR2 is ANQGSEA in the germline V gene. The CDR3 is CSVIQGLAAPYEQYF. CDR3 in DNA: TGCAGCGTAATACAGGGACTAGCGGCCCCCTACGAGCAGTACTTC.

The CDR3 nucleotides read TGTGCCAGCAGTTTACCCCCTGGACAGGGGGCAAGAAACACCATATATTTT. It yields the protein CASSLPPGQGARNTIYF. The chain has TRBV27 and TRBJ1-3, with 11 nucleotides matching TRBD1. Germline V gene data show CDR1 as MNHEY and CDR2 as SMNVEV (reference sequence). V gave up 2 bases and J gave up 5 bases; unmatched junction bases: 8. There are 17 residues in the CDR3.

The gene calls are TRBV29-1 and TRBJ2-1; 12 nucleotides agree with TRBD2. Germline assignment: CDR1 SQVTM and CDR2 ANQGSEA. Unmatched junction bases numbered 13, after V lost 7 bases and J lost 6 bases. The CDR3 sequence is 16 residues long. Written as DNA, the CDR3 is TGCAGCGCCGAAGAAAGGACTAGCGGGATAGGCAATGAGCAGTTCTTC. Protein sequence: CSAEERTSGIGNEQFF.

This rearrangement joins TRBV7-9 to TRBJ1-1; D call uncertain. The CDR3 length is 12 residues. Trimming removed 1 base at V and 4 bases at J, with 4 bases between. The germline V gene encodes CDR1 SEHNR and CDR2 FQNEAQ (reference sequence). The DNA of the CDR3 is TGTGCCAGCAGCTTAGGTAGCACTGAAGCTTTCTTT. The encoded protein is CASSLGSTEAFF.

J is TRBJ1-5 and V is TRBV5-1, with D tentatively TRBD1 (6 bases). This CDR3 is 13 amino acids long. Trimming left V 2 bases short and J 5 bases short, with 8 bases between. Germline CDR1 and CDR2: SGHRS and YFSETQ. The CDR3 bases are TGCGCCAGCAGCTTACAGGGTGATCAGCCCCAGCATTTT. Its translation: CASSLQGDQPQHF.

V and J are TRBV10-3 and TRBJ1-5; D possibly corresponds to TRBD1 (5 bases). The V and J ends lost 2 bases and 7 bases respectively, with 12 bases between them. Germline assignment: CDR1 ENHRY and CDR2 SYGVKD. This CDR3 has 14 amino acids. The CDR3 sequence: CAISERAGLQPQHF. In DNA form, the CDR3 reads TGTGCCATCAGTGAGCGGGCAGGGCTACAGCCCCAGCATTTT.

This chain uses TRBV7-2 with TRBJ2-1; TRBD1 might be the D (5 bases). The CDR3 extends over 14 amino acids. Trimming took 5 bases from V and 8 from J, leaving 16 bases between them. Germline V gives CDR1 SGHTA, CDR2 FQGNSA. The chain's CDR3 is CASSPALGAHEQFF. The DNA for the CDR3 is TGTGCCAGCAGCCCGGCCCTAGGGGCGCATGAGCAGTTCTTC.

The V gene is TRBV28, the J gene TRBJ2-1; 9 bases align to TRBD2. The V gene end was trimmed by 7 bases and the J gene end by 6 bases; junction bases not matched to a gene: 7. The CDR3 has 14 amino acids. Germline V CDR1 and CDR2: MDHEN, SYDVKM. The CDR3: CASTTTSGINEQFF. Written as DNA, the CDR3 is TGTGCCAGCACTACGACTAGCGGCATCAATGAGCAGTTCTTC.

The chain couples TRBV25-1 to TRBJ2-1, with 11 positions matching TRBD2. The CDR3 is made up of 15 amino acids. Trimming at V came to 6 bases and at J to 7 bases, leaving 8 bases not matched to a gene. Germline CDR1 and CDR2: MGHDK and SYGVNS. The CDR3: CASSETSGKENEQFF. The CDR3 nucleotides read TGTGCCAGCAGCGAGACTAGCGGGAAAGAAAATGAGCAGTTCTTC.

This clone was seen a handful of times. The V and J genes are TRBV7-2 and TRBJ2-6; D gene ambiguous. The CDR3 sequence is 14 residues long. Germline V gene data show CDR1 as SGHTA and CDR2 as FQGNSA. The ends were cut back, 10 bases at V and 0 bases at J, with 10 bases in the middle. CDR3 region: CAKSYGSGANVLTF. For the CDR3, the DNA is TGTGCCAAAAGTTACGGCTCTGGGGCCAACGTCCTGACTTTC.

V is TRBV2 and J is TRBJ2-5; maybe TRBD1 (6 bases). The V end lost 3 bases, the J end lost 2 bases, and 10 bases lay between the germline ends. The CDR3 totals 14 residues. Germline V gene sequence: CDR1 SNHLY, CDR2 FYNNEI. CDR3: CASSEETGQETQYF. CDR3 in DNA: TGTGCCAGCAGTGAGGAGACAGGACAAGAGACCCAGTACTTC.

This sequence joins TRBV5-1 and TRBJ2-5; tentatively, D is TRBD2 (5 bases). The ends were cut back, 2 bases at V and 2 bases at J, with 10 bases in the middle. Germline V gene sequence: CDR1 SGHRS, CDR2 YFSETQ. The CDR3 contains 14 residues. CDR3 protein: CASSLGGRQETQYF. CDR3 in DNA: TGCGCCAGCAGCTTAGGAGGTCGACAAGAGACCCAGTACTTC.

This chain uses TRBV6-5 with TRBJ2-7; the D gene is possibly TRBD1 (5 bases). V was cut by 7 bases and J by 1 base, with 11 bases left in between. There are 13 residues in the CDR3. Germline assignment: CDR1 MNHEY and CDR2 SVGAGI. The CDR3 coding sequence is TGTGCCAGCACTTCACAGGTTTCCTACGAGCAGTACTTC. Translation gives CASTSQVSYEQYF.

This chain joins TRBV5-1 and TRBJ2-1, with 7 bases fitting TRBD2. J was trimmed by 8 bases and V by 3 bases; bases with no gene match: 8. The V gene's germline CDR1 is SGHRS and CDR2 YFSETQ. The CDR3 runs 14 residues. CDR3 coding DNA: TGCGCCAGCAGCTGGAGACTAGCTCGGGATGAGCAGTTCTTC. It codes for CASSWRLARDEQFF.

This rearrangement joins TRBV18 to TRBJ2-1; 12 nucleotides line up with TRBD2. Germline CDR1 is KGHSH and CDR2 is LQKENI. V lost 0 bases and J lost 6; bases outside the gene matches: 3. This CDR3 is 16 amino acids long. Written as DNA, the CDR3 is TGTGCCAGCTCACCACCGACTAGCGGGAGAGCCAATGAGCAGTTCTTC. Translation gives CASSPPTSGRANEQFF.

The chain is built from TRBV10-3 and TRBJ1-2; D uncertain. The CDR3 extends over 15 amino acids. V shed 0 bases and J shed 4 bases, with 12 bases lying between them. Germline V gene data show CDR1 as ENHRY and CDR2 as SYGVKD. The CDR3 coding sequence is TGTGCCATCAGTGAGTCTTCTCTTAGCAGCTATGGCTACACCTTC. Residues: CAISESSLSSYGYTF.

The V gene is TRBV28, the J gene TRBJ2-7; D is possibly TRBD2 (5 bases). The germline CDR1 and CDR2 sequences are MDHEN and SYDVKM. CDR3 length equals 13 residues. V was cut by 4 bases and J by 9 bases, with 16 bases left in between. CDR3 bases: TGTGCCAGCAGTTATACTACCTCCGCGGGGCAGTACTTC. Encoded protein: CASSYTTSAGQYF.

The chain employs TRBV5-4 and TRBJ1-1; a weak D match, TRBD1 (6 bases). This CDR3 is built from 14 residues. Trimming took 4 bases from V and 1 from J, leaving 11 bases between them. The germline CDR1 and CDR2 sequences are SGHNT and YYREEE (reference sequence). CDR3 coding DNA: TGTGCCAGCAGCAAGGGACAAGAGAACACTGAAGCTTTCTTT. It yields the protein CASSKGQENTEAFF. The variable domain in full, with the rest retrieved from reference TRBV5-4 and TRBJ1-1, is ETGVTQSPTHLIKTRGQQVTLRCSSQSGHNTVSWYQQALGQGPQFIFQYYREEENGRGNFPPRFSGLQFPNYSSELNVNALELDDSALYLCASSKGQENTEAFFGQGTRLTVV.

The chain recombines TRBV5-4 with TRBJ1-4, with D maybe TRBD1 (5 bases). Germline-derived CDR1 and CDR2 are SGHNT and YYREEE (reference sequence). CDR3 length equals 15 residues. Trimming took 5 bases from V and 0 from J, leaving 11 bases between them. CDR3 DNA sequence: TGTGCCAGCAGTCGGGGGATTGCAACTAATGAAAAACTGTTTTTT. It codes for CASSRGIATNEKLFF.

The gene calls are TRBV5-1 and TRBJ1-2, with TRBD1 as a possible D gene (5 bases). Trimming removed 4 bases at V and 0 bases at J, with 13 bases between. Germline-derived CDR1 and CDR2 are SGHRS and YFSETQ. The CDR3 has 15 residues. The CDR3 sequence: CASSSGAPPNYGYTF. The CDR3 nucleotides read TGCGCCAGCAGCAGTGGGGCACCGCCTAACTATGGCTACACCTTC.

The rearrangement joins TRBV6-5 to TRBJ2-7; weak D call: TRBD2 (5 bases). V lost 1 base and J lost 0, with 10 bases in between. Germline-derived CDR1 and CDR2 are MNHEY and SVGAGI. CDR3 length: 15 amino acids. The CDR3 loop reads CASSYYAGASYEQYF. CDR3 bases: TGTGCCAGCAGTTACTATGCGGGCGCCTCCTACGAGCAGTACTTC.

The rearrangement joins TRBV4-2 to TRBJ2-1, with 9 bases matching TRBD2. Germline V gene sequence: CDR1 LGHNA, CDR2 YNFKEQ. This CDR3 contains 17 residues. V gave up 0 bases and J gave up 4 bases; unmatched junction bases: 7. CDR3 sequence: CASSQEPAGGLYNEQFF. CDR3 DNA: TGTGCCAGCAGCCAAGAACCGGCGGGAGGGTTGTACAATGAGCAGTTCTTC.

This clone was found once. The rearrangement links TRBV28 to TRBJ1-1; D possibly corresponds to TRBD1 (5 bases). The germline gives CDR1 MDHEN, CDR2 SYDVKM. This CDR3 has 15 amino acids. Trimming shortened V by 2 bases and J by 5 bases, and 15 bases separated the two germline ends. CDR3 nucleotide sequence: TGTGCCAGCAGTTTAAAGTTGGGGGGGTATACTGAAGCTTTCTTT. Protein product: CASSLKLGGYTEAFF.